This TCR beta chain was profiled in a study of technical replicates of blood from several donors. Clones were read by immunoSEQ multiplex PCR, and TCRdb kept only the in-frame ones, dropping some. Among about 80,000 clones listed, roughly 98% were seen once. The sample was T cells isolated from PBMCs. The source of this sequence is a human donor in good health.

For the CDR3, the DNA is TGTGCCAGCACCGCCACTTGGACAGGGAACACCTTC. This encodes CASTATWTGNTF. The chain is built from TRBV28 and TRBJ1-2; 8 positions match TRBD1. This CDR3 has 12 residues. V dropped 7 bases and J dropped 12; count of bases not matched to a gene: 10. The V gene's germline CDR1 is MDHEN and CDR2 SYDVKM.